This T cell receptor beta chain was obtained from a study of tumour-infiltrating T cells in Burkitt lymphoma. Turning to the study itself: This cohort included all epidemiological subtypes of Burkitt lymphoma. Overall and progression-free survival were predicted by productive clonality.

TCRdb's table, derived via immunoSEQ multiplex PCR, lists solely in-frame clones and lacks some. Among under 1,500 clones listed, more than 96% were seen once. Germline V gives CDR1 SGHVS, CDR2 FNYEAQ. The CDR3 is made up of 15 amino acids. The germline V and J ends were trimmed by 9 bases and 2 bases, with 19 bases remaining between them. Whole-study results and caveats: Many Burkitt lymphoma patients shared several public clonotypes.

Concerning this clone: The antigen is not known.

The V and J genes are TRBV7-6 and TRBJ2-5, with TRBD1 as a possible D gene (6 bases). This sequence was found in a human donor with Burkitt lymphoma. The material sequenced was tumor tissue. CDR3 sequence (DNA): TGTGCCAGTACGGACAGACCTCTGCCTCAAGAGACCCAGTACTTC. Amino acids: CASTDRPLPQETQYF. Looking up the rest from reference TRBV7-6 and TRBJ2-5 gives the full variable domain: GAGVSQSPRYKVTKRGQDVALRCDPISGHVSLYWYRQALGQGPEFLTYFNYEAQQDKSGLPNDRFSAERPEGSISTLTIQRTEQRDSAMYRCASTDRPLPQETQYFGPGTRLLVL.